These 3 T cell receptor beta chains originate from one sample sequenced in a study of T cells in Graves' hyperthyroidism and ophthalmopathy. Amplification yielded TCR beta CDR3 regions, with RNA transcripts as the source. RT-PCR in the first round (using the HTBI primer set) targeted the TCR CDR3. TCRdb re-derived calls from the multiplex PCR reads in MiXCR, one entry per CDR3 protein. The data show 270,000 or so distinct CDR3 sequences, less than 30% seen once. Specimen: blood. These receptors were collected from a man in his forties with Graves' hyperthyroidism that later progressed to Graves' ophthalmopathy.

The sample holds many counts of this clonotype. The gene calls are TRBV5-6 and TRBJ2-4; D ambiguous. Germline V gives CDR1 SGHDT, CDR2 YYEEEE. The CDR3 sequence is 14 residues long. The germline V and J ends were trimmed by 0 bases and 0 bases, with 4 bases remaining between them. The CDR3 region is CASSLVLAKNIQYF. The CDR3 nucleotides are TGTGCCAGCAGCTTGGTTCTAGCCAAAAACATTCAGTACTTC.

This clonotype has a count of ten or more. V gene TRBV5-6 combines with J gene TRBJ2-7; D possibly matches TRBD1 or TRBD2 (6 bases each). The germline V gene has CDR1 SGHDT and CDR2 YYEEEE. This CDR3 comprises 14 residues. V was shortened by 3 bases and J by 1 base, with 11 bases between the two germline ends. The CDR3 spells CASSSGAGSYEQYF. The CDR3 bases are TGTGCCAGCAGCTCAGGGGCGGGATCCTACGAGCAGTACTTC.

The chain employs TRBV7-2 and TRBJ2-7, with D unresolved. The germline V and J ends were trimmed by 5 bases and 6 bases, with 17 bases remaining between them. From germline, CDR1 is SGHTA and CDR2 FQGNSA. The CDR3 covers 14 residues. CDR3 nucleotide sequence: TGTGCCAGCAGCCCGCTCCGCTTAGGCGGCGAGCAGTACTTC. It translates to CASSPLRLGGEQYF.